Following are 7 T cell receptor beta chains from one sample sequenced in a study of blood T cell repertoires in COVID-19. Using immunoSEQ multiplex PCR, the repertoire was profiled, and TCRdb retains in-frame clones only, with some absent. Among about 160,000 clones, about nine tenths were seen once, and the ten largest hold 4%. The specimen sequenced was peripheral blood. The source of these receptors is a woman in her seventies with acute or convalescent COVID-19.

This chain uses TRBV5-5 with TRBJ1-2, with D unresolved. The V gene's germline CDR1 is SGHKS and CDR2 YYEKEE (reference sequence). Trimming pared 0 bases from V and 6 bases from J, leaving 15 bases between. This CDR3 has 15 amino acids. The CDR3 region is CASSLERVRVHGYTF. In nucleotides, the CDR3 is TGTGCCAGCAGCTTGGAGAGGGTGAGAGTCCATGGCTACACCTTC.

V and J are TRBV28 and TRBJ2-7; D ambiguous. V shed 3 bases and J shed 2 bases, with 11 bases lying between them. CDR1 and CDR2 (germline): MDHEN, SYDVKM. CDR3 length: 14 amino acids. CDR3 nucleotides: TGTGCCAGCAGTTTCTCGGCTAGAACCTACGAGCAGTACTTC. It is translated as CASSFSARTYEQYF.

The chain combines TRBV4-3 with TRBJ2-3; D ambiguous. Trimming took 1 base from V and 8 from J, leaving 10 bases between them. The CDR3 totals 13 residues. CDR1 is LGHNA, CDR2 YSLEER, per germline. The CDR3 nucleotides read TGCGCCAGCAGCCAAGCACTACCTACTACGCAGTATTTT. It translates to CASSQALPTTQYF.

The rearrangement uses TRBV6-2 or TRBV6-3 and TRBJ1-1, with 8 bases lining up with TRBD1. J gave up 0 bases and V 3 bases, and 6 bases lay outside the gene matches. Germline V CDR1 and CDR2: MNHEY, SVGEGT. The CDR3 runs to 16 residues. DNA of the CDR3: TGTGCCAGCAGTTATGTTACAGGGGGAGTGAACACTGAAGCTTTCTTT. It is translated as CASSYVTGGVNTEAFF.

J is TRBJ1-4 and V is TRBV7-8; TRBD1 aligns across 7 bases. The CDR3 is made up of 15 amino acids. Germline loops: CDR1 SGHVS, CDR2 FQNEAQ. V lost 0 bases, J lost 6 bases, and 4 bases stayed unmatched. This CDR3 reads CASSLAGTEYEKLFF. The DNA of the CDR3 is TGTGCCAGCAGCTTAGCAGGGACAGAGTATGAAAAACTGTTTTTT.

This clone was seen a single time. The V and J genes are TRBV3-1 (or the pseudogene TRBV3-2) and TRBJ2-6, with D possibly matching TRBD1 (6 bases). Germline V lookup: CDR1 LGHDT, CDR2 YNNKEL (reference sequence). V lost 2 bases to trimming and J lost 3 bases, with 11 bases between them. CDR3 length: 16 amino acids. CDR3 coding DNA: TGTGCCAGCAGCCAACGCAACAGGGTTGGGGCCAACGTCCTGACTTTC. This sequence encodes CASSQRNRVGANVLTF.

This rearrangement joins TRBV6-2 or TRBV6-3 to TRBJ2-7, with 8 bases that match TRBD1. This CDR3 has 18 residues. The germline CDR1 and CDR2 sequences are MNHEY and SVGEGT. With V trimmed by 0 bases and J by 2 bases, 12 bases remained unmatched. This CDR3 is CASSYSRAPGQATYEQYF. CDR3 nucleotide sequence: TGTGCCAGCAGTTACTCGAGAGCTCCGGGACAGGCAACCTACGAGCAGTACTTC.